This entry describes one T cell receptor (beta chain). V shed 5 bases and J shed 2 bases, with 19 bases lying between them. The length of the CDR3 is 17 residues. Germline CDR1 and CDR2: SGHVS and FQNEAQ. The data belong to a study of lymphopenia after photon versus proton radiotherapy. TCRdb keeps only in-frame clones here, not all; method: immunoSEQ multiplex PCR. The repertoire has about 29,000 clones, around 90% of them found once; the top ten carry about 50%. The specimen was peripheral blood, collected from a patient treated with proton-based radiotherapy. The clonotype was recovered from a woman aged 55-75 years with cholangiocarcinoma. Some clones in this sample may be carry-over from other donors' samples. The chain uses TRBV7-8 and TRBJ2-1; D is tentatively TRBD1 or TRBD2 (5 bases each). The CDR3 loop reads CASSPTKPGPTYNEQFF. In DNA, the CDR3 is TGTGCCAGCAGCCCCACGAAACCGGGACCGACCTACAATGAGCAGTTCTTC. Full variable domain (outside the CDR3, taken from reference TRBV7-8 and TRBJ2-1): GAGVSQSPRYKVAKRGQDVALRCDPISGHVSLFWYQQALGQGPEFLTYFQNEAQLDKSGLPSDRFFAERPEGSVSTLKIQRTQQEDSAVYLCASSPTKPGPTYNEQFFGPGTRLTVL.